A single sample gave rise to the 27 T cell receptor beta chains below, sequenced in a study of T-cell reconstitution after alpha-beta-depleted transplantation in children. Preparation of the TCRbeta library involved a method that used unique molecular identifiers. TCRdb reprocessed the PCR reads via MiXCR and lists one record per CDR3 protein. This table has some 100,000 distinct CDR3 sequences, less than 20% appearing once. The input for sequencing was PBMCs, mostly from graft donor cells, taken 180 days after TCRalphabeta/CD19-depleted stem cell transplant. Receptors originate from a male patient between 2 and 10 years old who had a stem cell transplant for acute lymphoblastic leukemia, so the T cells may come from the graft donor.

DNA for the CDR3: TGTGCCAGCAGTGAGGCGGGTGTGGGGGCAACTAATGAAAAACTGTTTTTT. Translated: CASSEAGVGATNEKLFF. The chain is built from TRBV25-1 and TRBJ1-4; weak D call: TRBD1 (5 bases). The CDR3 consists of 17 residues. The germline V gene encodes CDR1 MGHDK and CDR2 SYGVNS. The germline V and J ends were trimmed by 3 bases and 0 bases, with 14 bases remaining between them.

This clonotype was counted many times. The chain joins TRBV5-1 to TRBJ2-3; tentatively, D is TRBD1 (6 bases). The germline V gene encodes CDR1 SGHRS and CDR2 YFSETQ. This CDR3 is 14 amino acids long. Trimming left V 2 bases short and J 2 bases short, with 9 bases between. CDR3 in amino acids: CASSLGGDTDTQYF. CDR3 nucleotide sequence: TGCGCCAGCAGCTTAGGGGGAGACACAGATACGCAGTATTTT.

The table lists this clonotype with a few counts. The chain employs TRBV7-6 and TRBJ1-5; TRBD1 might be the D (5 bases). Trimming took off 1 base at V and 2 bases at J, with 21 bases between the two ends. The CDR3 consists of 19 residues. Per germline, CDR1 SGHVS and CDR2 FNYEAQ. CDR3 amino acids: CASSLVQAGKGYRNQPQHF. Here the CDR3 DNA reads TGTGCCAGCAGCTTAGTCCAGGCAGGGAAAGGTTATCGCAATCAGCCCCAGCATTTT.

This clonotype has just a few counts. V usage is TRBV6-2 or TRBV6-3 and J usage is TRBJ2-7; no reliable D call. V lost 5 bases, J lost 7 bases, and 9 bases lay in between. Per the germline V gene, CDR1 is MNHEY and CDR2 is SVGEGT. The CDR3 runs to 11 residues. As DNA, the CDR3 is TGTGCCAGCAGTCCCCTGAGGGAGCAGTACTTC. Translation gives CASSPLREQYF.

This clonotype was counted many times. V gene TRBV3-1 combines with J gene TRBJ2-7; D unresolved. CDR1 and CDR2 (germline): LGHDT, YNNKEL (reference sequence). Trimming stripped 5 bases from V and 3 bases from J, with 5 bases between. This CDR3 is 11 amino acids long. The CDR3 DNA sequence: TGTGCCAGCAGCGACCGCTACGAGCAGTACTTC. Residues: CASSDRYEQYF.

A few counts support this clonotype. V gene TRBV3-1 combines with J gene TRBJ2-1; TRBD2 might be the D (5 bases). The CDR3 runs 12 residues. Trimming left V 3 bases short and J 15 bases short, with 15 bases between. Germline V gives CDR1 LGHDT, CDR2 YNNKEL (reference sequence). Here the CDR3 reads CASSHYQGLRFF. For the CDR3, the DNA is TGTGCCAGCAGCCATTATCAAGGACTCCGGTTCTTC.

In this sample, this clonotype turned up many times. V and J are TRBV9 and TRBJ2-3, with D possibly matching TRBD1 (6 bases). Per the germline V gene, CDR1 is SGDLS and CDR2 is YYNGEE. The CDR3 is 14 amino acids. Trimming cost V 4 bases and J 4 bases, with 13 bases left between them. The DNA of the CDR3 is TGTGCCAGCAGCCTAAGGACAGAAGCAGATACGCAGTATTTT. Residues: CASSLRTEADTQYF. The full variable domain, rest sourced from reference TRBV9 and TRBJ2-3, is DSGVTQTPKHLITATGQRVTLRCSPRSGDLSVYWYQQSLDQGLQFLIQYYNGEERAKGNILERFSAQQFPDLHSELNLSSLELGDSALYFCASSLRTEADTQYFGPGTRLTVL.

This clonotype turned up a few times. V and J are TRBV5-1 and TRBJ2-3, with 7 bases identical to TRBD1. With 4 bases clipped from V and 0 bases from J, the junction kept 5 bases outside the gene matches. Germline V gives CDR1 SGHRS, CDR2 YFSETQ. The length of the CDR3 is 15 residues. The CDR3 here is CASSLPGQSTDTQYF. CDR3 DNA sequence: TGCGCCAGCAGCCTACCGGGACAGAGCACAGATACGCAGTATTTT.

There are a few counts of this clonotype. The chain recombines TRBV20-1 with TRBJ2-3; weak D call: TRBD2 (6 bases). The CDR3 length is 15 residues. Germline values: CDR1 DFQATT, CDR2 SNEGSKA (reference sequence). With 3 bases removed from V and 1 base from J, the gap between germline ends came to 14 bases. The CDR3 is CSASLPGLRTDTQYF. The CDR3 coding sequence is TGCAGTGCTAGCCTACCGGGACTCCGCACAGATACGCAGTATTTT.

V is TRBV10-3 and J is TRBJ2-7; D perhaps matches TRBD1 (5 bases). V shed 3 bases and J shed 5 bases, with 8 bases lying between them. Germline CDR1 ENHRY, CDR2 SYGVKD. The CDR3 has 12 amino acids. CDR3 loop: CAISEGVNEQYF. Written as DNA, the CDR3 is TGTGCCATCAGTGAAGGGGTGAACGAGCAGTACTTC.

The CDR3: CASSHSSSYNSPLHF. Here the CDR3 DNA reads TGTGCCAGCAGCCACTCAAGCTCCTATAATTCACCCCTCCACTTT. The rearrangement links TRBV3-1 to TRBJ1-6; no reliable D call. The CDR3 contains 15 residues. Germline lookup yields CDR1 LGHDT and CDR2 YNNKEL (reference sequence). The V end was cut by 3 bases, the J end by 0 bases, with 6 bases between. The whole variable domain, remainder taken from reference TRBV3-1 and TRBJ1-6, is DTAVSQTPKYLVTQMGNDKSIKCEQNLGHDTMYWYKQDSKKFLKIMFSYNNKELIINETVPNRFSPKSPDKAHLNLHINSLELGDSAVYFCASSHSSSYNSPLHFGNGTRLTVT.

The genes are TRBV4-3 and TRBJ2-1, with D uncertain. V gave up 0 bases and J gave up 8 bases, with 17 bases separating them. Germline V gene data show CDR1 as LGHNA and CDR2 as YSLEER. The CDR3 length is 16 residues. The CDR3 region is CASSQDRQPGGDEQFF. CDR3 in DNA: TGCGCCAGCAGCCAAGATCGCCAGCCAGGTGGGGATGAGCAGTTCTTC.

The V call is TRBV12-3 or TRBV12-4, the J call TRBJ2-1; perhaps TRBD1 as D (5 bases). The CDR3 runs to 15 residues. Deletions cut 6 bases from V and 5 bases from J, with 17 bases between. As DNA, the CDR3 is TGTGCCAGCAGCCAAGGACACCAAGGGAACAATGAGCAGTTCTTC. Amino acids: CASSQGHQGNNEQFF.

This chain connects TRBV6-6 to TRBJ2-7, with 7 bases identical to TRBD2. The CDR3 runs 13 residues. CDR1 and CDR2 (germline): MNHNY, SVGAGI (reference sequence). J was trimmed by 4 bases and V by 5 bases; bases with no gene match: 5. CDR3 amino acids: CASSGTTVYEQYF. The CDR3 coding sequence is TGTGCCAGCAGTGGGACTACGGTTTACGAGCAGTACTTC.

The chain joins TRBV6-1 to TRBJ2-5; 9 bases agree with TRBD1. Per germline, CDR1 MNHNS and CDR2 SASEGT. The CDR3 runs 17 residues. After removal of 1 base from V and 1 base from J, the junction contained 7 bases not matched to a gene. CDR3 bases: TGTGCCAGCAGTGAAGGCCTGGGACAGGGTTTCCAAGAGACCCAGTACTTC. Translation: CASSEGLGQGFQETQYF.

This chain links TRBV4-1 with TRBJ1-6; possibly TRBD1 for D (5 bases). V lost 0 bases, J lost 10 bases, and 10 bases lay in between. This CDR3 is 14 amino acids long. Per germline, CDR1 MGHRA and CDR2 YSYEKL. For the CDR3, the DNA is TGCGCCAGCAGCCAAGATGAGACAGTCTCACCCCTCCACTTT. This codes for CASSQDETVSPLHF.

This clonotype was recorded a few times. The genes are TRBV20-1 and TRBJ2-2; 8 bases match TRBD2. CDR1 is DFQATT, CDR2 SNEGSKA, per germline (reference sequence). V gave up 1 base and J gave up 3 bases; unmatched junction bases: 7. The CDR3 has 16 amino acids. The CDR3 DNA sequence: TGCAGTGCTAGAGTAGCGGGGAGGTTTTACACCGGGGAGCTGTTTTTT. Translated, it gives CSARVAGRFYTGELFF.

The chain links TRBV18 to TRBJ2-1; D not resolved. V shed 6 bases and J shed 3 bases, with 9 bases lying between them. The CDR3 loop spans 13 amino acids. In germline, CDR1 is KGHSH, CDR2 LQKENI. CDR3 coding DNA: TGTGCCAGCTCCGGCCAGTACTACAATGAGCAGTTCTTC. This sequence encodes CASSGQYYNEQFF.

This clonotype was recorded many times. CDR3 residues: CASSNPGTQYF. The CDR3 region has the DNA TGTGCCAGCAGTAATCCCGGGACCCAGTATTTT. V is TRBV28 and J is TRBJ2-3, with D possibly called TRBD1 or TRBD2 (5 bases each). The length of the CDR3 is 11 residues. V lost 5 bases to trimming and J lost 12 bases, with 12 bases between them. CDR1 and CDR2 (germline): MDHEN, SYDVKM.

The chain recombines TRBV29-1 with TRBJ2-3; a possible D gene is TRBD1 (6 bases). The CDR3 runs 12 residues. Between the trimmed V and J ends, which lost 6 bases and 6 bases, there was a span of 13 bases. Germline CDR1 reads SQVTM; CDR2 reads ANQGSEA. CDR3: CSVRTGSDTQYF. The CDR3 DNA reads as TGCAGCGTAAGAACAGGGTCGGATACGCAGTATTTT.

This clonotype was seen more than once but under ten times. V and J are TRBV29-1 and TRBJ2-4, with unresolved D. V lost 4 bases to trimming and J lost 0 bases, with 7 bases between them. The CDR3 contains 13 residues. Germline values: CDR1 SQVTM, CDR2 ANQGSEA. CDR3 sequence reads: CSVVKLAKNIQYF. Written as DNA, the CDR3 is TGCAGCGTTGTTAAGCTAGCCAAAAACATTCAGTACTTC.

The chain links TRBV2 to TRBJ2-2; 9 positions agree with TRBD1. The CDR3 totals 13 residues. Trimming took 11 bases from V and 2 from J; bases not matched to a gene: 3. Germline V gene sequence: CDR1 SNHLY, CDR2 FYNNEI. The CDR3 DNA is TGTGCCGACAGGGGGGAAAACACCGGGGAGCTGTTTTTT. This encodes CADRGENTGELFF. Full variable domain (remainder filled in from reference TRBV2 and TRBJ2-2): EPEVTQTPSHQVTQMGQEVILRCVPISNHLYFYWYRQILGQKVEFLVSFYNNEISEKSEIFDDQFSVERPDGSNFTLKIRSTKLEDSAMYFCADRGENTGELFFGEGSRLTVL.

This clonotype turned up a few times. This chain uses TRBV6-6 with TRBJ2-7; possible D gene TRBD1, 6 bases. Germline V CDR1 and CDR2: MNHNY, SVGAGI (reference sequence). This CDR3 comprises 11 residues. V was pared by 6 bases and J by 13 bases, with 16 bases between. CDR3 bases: TGTGCCAGCAGAAATACAGGGAGAAGTTACTTC. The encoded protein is CASRNTGRSYF.

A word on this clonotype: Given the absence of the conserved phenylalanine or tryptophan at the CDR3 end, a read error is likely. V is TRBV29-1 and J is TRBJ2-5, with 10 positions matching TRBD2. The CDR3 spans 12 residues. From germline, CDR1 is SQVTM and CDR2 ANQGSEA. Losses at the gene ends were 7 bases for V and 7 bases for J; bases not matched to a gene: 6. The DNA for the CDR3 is TGCAGCGCGGGGACTAGCGACTGGACCCAGTACTTG. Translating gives CSAGTSDWTQYL.

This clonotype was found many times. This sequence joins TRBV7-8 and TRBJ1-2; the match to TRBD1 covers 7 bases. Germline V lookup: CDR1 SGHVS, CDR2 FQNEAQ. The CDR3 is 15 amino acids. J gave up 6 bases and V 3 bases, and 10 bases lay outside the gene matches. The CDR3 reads CASSFNRGPANGYTF. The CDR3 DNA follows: TGTGCCAGCAGCTTTAACAGGGGCCCCGCGAATGGCTACACCTTC.

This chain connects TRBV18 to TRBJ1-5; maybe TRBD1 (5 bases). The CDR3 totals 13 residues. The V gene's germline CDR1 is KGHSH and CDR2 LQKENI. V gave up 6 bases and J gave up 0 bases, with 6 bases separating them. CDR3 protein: CASSTDSNQPQHF. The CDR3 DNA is TGTGCCAGCTCGACAGATAGCAATCAGCCCCAGCATTTT.

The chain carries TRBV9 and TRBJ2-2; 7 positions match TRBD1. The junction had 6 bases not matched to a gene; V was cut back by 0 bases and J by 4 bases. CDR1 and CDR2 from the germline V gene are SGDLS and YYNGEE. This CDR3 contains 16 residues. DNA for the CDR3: TGTGCCAGCAGCGTAGGGGGGACAGTTACCACCGGGGAGCTGTTTTTT. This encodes CASSVGGTVTTGELFF.